This T cell receptor (beta chain) appears in the sequencing data of a study of beta chain features in type 1 diabetes. Study at large: Summed over all samples, the examined sorted cells came to about 110 million. Regarding the study as a whole: A moderate, significant TCRB CDR3 shortening appeared in type 1 diabetes across four CD4+ subsets. A closer apparent resemblance between naive, central memory and Treg TCRB repertoires was seen in patients than in healthy donors.

This clone was counted a few times. Its antigen is not identified. This CDR3 region has 16 residues. Trimming shortened V by 3 bases and J by 1 base, and 15 bases separated the two germline ends. Per the germline V gene, CDR1 is LNHDA and CDR2 is SQIVND (reference sequence). cDNA synthesis used the whole RNA isolate, giving expressed TCRB sequences. Clones were read by immunoSEQ multiplex PCR, and TCRdb kept only the in-frame ones, dropping some. The sample consists of over 200,000 clones, 11% of them appearing once. Purity of each sorted population was above 95%. Sequencing input: naive CD4+ T cells from blood. J is TRBJ1-1 and V is TRBV19; D may be TRBD1 (5 bases). The receptor was derived from a man between 25 and 39 years old with type 1 diabetes. In DNA form, the CDR3 reads TGTGCCAGTAGTATCGTCAGGGAAGGTTGGAACACTGAAGCTTTCTTT. Translating gives CASSIVREGWNTEAFF.